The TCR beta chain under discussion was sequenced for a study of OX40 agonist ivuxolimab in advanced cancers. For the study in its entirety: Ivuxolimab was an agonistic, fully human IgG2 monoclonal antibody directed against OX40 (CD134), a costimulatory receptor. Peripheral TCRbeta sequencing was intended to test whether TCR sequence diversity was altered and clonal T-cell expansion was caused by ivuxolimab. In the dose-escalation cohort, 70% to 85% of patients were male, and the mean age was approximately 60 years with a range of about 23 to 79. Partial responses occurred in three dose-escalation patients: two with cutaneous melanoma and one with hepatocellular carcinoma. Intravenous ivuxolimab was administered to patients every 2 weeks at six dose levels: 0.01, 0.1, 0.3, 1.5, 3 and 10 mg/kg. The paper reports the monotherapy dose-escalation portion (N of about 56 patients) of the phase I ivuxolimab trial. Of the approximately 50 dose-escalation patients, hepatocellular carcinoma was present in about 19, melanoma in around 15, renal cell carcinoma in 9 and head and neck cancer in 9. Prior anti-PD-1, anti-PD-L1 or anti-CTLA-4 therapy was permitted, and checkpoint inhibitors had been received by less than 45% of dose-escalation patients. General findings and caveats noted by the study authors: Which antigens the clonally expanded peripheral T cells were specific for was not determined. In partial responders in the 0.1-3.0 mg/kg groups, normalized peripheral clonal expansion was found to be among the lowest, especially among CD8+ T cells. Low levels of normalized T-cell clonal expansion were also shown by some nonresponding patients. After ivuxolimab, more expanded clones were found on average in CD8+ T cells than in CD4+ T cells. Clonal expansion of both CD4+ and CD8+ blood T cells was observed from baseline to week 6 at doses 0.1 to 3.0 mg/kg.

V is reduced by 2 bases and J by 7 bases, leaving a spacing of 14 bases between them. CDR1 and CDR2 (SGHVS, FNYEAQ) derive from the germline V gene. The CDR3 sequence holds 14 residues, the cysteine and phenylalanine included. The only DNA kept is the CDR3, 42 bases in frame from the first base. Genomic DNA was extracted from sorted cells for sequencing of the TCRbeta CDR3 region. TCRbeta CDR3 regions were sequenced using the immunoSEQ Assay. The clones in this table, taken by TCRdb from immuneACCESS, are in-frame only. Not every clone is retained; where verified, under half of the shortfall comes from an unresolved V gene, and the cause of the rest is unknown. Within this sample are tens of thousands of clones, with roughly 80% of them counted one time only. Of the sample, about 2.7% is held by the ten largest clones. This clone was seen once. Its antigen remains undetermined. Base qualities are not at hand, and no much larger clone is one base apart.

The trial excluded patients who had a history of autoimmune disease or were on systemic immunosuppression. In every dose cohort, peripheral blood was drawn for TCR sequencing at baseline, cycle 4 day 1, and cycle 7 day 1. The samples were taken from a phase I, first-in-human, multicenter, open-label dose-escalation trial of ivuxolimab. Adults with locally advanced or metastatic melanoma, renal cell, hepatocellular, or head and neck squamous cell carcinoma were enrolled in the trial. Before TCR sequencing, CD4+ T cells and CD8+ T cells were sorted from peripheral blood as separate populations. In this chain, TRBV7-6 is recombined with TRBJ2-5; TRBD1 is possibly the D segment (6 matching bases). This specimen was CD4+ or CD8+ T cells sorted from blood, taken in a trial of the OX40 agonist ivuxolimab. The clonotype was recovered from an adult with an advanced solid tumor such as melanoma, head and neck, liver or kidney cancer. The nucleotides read TGTGCCAGCAGCTTAAGGGACACCCCGGGGACCCAGTACTTC. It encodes CASSLRDTPGTQYF.